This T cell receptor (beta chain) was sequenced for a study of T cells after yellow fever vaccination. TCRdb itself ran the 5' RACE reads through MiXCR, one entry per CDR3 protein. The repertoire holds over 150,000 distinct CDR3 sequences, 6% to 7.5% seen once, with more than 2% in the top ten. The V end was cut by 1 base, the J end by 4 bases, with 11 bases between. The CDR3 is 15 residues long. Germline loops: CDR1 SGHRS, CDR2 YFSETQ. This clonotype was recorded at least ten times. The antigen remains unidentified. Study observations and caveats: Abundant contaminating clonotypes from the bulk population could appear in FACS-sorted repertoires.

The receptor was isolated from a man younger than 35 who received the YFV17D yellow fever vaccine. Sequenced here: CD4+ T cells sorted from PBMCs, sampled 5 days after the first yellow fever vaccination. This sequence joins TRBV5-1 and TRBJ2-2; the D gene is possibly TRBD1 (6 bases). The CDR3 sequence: CASSLPEQGTGELFF. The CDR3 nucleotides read TGCGCCAGCAGCTTGCCAGAACAGGGCACCGGGGAGCTGTTTTTT.